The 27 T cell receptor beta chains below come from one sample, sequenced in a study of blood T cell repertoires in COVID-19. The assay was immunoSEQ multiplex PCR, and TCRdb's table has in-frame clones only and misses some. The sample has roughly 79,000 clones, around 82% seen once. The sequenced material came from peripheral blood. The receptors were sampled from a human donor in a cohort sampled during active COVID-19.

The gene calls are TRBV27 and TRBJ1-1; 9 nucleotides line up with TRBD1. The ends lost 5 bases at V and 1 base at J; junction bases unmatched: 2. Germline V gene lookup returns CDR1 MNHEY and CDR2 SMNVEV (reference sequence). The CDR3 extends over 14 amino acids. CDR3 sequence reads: CASSADRGNTEAFF. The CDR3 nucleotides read TGTGCCAGCAGTGCGGACAGGGGGAACACTGAAGCTTTCTTT.

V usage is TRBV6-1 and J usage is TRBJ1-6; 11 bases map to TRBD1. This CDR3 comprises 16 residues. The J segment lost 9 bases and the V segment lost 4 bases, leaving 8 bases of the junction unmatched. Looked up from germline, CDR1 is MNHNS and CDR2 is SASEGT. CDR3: CASSARTGGLISPLHF. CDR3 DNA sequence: TGTGCCAGCAGTGCCCGGACAGGGGGCTTAATTTCACCCCTCCACTTT.

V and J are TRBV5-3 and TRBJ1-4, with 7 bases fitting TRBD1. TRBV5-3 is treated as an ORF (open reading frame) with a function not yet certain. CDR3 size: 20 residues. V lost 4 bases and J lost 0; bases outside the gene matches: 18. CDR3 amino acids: CARSPTGQRTERPTNEKLFF. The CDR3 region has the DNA TGTGCCAGAAGCCCGACGGGACAGAGGACCGAGAGACCAACTAATGAAAAACTGTTTTTT.

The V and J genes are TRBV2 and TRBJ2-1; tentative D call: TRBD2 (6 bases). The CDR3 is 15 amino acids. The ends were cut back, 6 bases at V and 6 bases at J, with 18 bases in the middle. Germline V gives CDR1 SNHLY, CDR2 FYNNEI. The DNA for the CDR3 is TGTGCCAGCAGGAGGAACAGCGCGGGACGCAATGAGCAGTTCTTC. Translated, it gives CASRRNSAGRNEQFF.

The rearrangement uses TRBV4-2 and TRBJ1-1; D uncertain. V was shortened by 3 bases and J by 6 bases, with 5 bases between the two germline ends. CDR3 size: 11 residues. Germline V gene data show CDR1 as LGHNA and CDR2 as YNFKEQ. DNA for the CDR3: TGTGCCAGCAGCCACCAGTCTGAAGCTTTCTTT. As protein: CASSHQSEAFF.

The CDR3 region is CASRRGEKLFF. The CDR3 nucleotides read TGTGCCAGCAGGCGCGGTGAAAAACTGTTTTTT. This chain uses TRBV12-3 or TRBV12-4 with TRBJ1-4; D uncertain. Trimming pared 6 bases from V and 7 bases from J, leaving 6 bases between. The CDR3 sequence is 11 residues long.

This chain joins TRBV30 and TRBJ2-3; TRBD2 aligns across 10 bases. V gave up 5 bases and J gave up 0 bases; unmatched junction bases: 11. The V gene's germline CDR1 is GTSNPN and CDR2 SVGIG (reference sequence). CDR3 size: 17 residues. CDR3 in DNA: TGTGCCTGGGAAGGTAGCGGGGGGTATTTTAGCACAGATACGCAGTATTTT. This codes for CAWEGSGGYFSTDTQYF.

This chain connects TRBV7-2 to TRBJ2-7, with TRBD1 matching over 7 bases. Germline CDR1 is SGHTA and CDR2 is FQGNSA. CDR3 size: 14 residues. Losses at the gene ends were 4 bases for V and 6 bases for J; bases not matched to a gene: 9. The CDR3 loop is CASSSPRDSSEQYF. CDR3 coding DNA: TGTGCCAGCAGCTCACCCCGGGACAGTAGCGAGCAGTACTTC.

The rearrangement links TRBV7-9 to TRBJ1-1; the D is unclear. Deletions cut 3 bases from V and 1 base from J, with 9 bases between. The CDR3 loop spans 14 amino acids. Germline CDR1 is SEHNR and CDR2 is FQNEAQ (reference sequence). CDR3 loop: CASSFGGRNTEAFF. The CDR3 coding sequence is TGTGCCAGCAGCTTCGGAGGCAGGAACACTGAAGCTTTCTTT.

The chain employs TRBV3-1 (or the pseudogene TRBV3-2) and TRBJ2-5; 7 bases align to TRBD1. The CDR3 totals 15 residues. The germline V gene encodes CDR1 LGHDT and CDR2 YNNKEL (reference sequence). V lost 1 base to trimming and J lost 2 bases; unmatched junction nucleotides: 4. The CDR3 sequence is CASSQGPGQQETQYF. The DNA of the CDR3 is TGTGCCAGCAGCCAAGGGCCGGGACAGCAAGAGACCCAGTACTTC.

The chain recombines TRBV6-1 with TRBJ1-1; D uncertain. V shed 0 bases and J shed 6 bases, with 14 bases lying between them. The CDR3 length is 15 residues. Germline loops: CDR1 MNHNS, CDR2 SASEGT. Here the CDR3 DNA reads TGTGCCAGCAGTGAAGCGCACGGCAGGCTCGCTGAAGCTTTCTTT. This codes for CASSEAHGRLAEAFF.

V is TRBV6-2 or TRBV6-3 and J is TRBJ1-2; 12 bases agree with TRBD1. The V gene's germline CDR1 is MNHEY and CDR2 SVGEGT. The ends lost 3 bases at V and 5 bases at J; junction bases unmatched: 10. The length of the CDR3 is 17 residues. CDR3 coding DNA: TGTGCCAGCAGTTATGGGACAGGGGGCGTTGGAGGTTATGGCTACACCTTC. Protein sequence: CASSYGTGGVGGYGYTF.

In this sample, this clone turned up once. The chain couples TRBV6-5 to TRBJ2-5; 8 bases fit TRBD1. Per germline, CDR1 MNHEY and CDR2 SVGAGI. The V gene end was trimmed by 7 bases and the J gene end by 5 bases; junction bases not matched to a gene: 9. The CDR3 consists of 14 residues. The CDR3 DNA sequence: TGTGCCAGCAAGGACAGGGACCGGGGGGAGACCCAGTACTTC. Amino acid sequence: CASKDRDRGETQYF.

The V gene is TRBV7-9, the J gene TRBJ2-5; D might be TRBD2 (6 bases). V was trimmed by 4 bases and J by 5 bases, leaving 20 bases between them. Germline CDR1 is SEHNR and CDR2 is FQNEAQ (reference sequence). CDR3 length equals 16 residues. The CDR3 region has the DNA TGTGCCAGCAGCTCGACTAGTTCTATAGGTATTGAGACCCAGTACTTC. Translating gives CASSSTSSIGIETQYF.

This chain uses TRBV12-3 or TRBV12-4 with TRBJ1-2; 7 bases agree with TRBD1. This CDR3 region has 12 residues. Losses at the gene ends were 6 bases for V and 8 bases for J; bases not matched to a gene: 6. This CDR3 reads CASSLTGIGYTF. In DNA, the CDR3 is TGTGCCAGCAGCCTGACAGGGATCGGCTACACCTTC.

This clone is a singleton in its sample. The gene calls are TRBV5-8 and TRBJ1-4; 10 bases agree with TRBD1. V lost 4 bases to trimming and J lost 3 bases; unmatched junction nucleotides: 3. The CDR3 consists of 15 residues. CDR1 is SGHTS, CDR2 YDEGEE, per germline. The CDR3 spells CASSRGQGANEKLFF. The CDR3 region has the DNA TGTGCCAGCAGCCGAGGACAGGGGGCTAATGAAAAACTGTTTTTT.

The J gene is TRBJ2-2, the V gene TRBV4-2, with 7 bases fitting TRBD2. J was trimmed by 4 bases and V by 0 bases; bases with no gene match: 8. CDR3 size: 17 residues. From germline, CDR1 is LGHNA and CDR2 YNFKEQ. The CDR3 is CASSQDSVTSFTGELFF. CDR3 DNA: TGTGCCAGCAGCCAAGACAGTGTGACTAGCTTCACCGGGGAGCTGTTTTTT.

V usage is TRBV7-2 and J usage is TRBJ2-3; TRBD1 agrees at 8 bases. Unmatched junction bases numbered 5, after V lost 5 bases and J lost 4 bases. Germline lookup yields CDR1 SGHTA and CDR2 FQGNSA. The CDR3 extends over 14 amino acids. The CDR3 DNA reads TGTGCCAGCAGCCCACGGACAGGGCCAGATACGCAGTATTTT. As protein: CASSPRTGPDTQYF. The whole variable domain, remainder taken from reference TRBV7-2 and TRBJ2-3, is GAGVSQSPSNKVTEKGKDVELRCDPISGHTALYWYRQSLGQGLEFLIYFQGNSAPDKSGLPSDRFSAERTGGSVSTLTIQRTQQEDSAVYLCASSPRTGPDTQYFGPGTRLTVL.

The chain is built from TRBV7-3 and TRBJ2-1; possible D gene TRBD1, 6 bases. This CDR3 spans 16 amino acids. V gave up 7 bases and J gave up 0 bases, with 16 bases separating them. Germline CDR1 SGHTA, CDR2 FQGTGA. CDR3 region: CASKIRGGPSYNEQFF. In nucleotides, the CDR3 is TGTGCCAGCAAAATCAGGGGCGGCCCCTCCTACAATGAGCAGTTCTTC.

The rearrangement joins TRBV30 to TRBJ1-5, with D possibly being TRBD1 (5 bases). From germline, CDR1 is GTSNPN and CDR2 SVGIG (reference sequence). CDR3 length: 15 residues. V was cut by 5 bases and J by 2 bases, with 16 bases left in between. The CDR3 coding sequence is TGTGCCTGGGCTTCAGGGCGGGGAGGCAATCAGCCCCAGCATTTT. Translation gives CAWASGRGGNQPQHF.

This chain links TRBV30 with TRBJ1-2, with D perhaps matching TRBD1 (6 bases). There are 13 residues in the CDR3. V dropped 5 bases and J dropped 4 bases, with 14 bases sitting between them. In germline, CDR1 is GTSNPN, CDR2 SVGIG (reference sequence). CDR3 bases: TGTGCCTGGTGGGGGCAAGGGGCCTATGGCTACACCTTC. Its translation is CAWWGQGAYGYTF.

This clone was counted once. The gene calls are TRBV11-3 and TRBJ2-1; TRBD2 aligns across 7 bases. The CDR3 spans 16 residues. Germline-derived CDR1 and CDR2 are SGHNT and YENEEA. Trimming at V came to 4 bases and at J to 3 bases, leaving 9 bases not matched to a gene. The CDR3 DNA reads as TGTGCCAGCAGCTCCCCTCCGCGGGGGTTCTACAATGAGCAGTTCTTC. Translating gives CASSSPPRGFYNEQFF.

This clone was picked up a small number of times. CDR3 protein: CASSHSPGGGHSGANVLTF. The CDR3 DNA reads as TGTGCCAGCAGCCACTCCCCCGGCGGGGGGCACTCTGGGGCCAACGTCCTGACTTTC. The gene calls are TRBV3-1 (or the pseudogene TRBV3-2) and TRBJ2-6; 8 nucleotides match TRBD2. This CDR3 contains 19 residues. Germline V gene sequence: CDR1 LGHDT, CDR2 YNNKEL (reference sequence). V was pared by 3 bases and J by 0 bases, with 10 bases of the junction left unmatched.

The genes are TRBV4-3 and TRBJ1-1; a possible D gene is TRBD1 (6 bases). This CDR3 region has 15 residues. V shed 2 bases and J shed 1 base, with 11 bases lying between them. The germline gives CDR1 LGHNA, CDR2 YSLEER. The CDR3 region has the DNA TGCGCCAGCAGCCAAAGGACAGTCGGGAACACTGAAGCTTTCTTT. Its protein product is CASSQRTVGNTEAFF.

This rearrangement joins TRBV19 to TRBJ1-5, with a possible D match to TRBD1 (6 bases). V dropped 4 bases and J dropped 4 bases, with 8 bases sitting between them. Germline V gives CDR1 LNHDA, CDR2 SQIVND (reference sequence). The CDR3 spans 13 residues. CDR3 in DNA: TGTGCCAGTAGTACCCAGGGGAATCAGCCCCAGCATTTT. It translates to CASSTQGNQPQHF.

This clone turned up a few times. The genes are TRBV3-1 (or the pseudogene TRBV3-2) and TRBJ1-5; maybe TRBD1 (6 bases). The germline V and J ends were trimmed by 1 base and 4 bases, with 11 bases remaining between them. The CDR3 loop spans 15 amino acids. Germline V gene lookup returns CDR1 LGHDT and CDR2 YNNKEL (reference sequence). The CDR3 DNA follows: TGTGCCAGCAGCCAAGGGGGGCTGGAAAATCAGCCCCAGCATTTT. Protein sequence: CASSQGGLENQPQHF.

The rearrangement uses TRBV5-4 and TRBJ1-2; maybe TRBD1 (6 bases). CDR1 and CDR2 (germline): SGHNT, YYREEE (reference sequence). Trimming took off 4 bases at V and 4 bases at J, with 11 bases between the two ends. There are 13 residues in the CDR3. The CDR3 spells CASSPVGGYGYTF. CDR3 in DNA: TGTGCCAGCAGCCCGGTAGGGGGCTATGGCTACACCTTC.